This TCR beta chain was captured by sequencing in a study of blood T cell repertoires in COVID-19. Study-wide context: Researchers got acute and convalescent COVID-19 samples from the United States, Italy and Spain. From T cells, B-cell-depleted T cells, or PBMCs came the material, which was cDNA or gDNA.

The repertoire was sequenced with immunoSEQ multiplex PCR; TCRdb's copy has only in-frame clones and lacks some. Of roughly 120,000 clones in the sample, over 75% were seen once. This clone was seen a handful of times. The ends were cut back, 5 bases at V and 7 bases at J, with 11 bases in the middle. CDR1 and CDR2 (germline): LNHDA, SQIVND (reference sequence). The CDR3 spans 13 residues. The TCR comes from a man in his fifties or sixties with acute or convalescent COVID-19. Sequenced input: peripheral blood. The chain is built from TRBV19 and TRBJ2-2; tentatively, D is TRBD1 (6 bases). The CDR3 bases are TGTGCCAGTAGTTTACAGGGTGACGGGGAGCTGTTTTTT. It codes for CASSLQGDGELFF.